One and the same sample provided the 14 T cell receptor beta chains below, sequenced in a study of T cells in women clearing cervical HPV infection. Sequencing used immunoSEQ multiplex PCR; TCRdb keeps in-frame clones, though not all of them. The table lists about 40,000 clones. Material: blood buffy coat. The receptors come from a woman between 18 and 69 years old with a cervical HPV16 infection that either progressed to CIN3+ or cleared (not recorded which).

Details on this clone: The read gets to within 3 residues of the CDR3 end, and the germline J gene fills in the rest. This chain links TRBV19 with TRBJ1-5; D perhaps matches TRBD1 (5 bases). The CDR3 contains 16 residues. Trimming left V 4 bases short and J 0 bases short, with 13 bases between. Germline lookup yields CDR1 LNHDA and CDR2 SQIVND (reference sequence). The sequenced part of the CDR3 DNA is TGTGCCAGTAGTAAAGGGGAGGTTTATAGCAATCAGCCC. This codes for CASSKGEVYSNQP. The complete CDR3 sequence is CASSKGEVYSNQPQHF.

Incomplete CDR3 DNA: TGCGCCAGCAGCCCGGGACTAGCGGGAGGGCTATCCTACGAG. Protein: CASSPGLAGGLSYE. The entire CDR3 reads CASSPGLAGGLSYEQYF. The V call is TRBV5-1, the J call TRBJ2-7, with 16 bases that match TRBD2. The read comes to an end 3 residues before the CDR3 does, leaving the germline J gene to fill in the end. This CDR3 has 17 residues. Looked up from germline, CDR1 is SGHRS and CDR2 is YFSETQ. Trimming took 4 bases from V and 1 from J; bases not matched to a gene: 5.

The CDR3 loop is CASSTSGIDEQFF. The DNA read from the CDR3 is TGTGCCAGCAGTACTAGCGGGATCGATGAG. J is TRBJ2-1 and V is TRBV6-4, with 10 bases that match TRBD2. Coverage ceases 3 residues before the CDR3 finishes, and the germline J gene fills in the end. CDR1 and CDR2 (germline): MRHNA, SNTAGT. The junction had 3 bases not matched to a gene; V was cut back by 5 bases and J by 8 bases. The CDR3 spans 13 residues.

Comment on this clone: Read sequence stops 3 residues before the CDR3 end, and the germline J gene provides the missing end. V usage is TRBV29-1 and J usage is TRBJ2-4, with a tentative D call TRBD1 (6 bases). This CDR3 contains 11 residues. Deletions cut 7 bases from V and 6 bases from J, with 10 bases between. The germline CDR1 and CDR2 sequences are SQVTM and ANQGSEA. This CDR3 is CSAAQGNIQYF. Incomplete CDR3 DNA: TGCAGCGCGGCACAGGGAAACATT.

In the case of this clone: The read halts 3 residues ahead of the CDR3 end, with the missing end drawn from the germline J gene. The genes are TRBV27 and TRBJ2-7, with TRBD1 identical over 7 bases. The ends lost 4 bases at V and 0 bases at J; junction bases unmatched: 9. Germline values: CDR1 MNHEY, CDR2 SMNVEV (reference sequence). The CDR3 sequence is 16 residues long. The CDR3 bases that were read are TGTGCCAGCAGTTCACTGACAGGGATTGGCTCCTACGAG. Translation: CASSSLTGIGSYE. The CDR3, in full, reads CASSSLTGIGSYEQYF.

Details on this clone: Read sequence stops 3 residues before the CDR3 end, and the germline J gene provides the missing end. The V call is TRBV7-2, the J call TRBJ2-5; D is possibly TRBD2 (5 bases). CDR1 is SGHTA, CDR2 FQGNSA, per germline. Deletions cut 5 bases from V and 2 bases from J, with 15 bases between. The CDR3 totals 15 residues. CDR3 DNA (partial): TGTGCCAGCAGCGAAACCGAGGGCCCGCAAGAGACC. Translated, it gives CASSETEGPQET. The full CDR3 is CASSETEGPQETQYF.

CDR3 residues: CASSLIAGRSDTYTF. The CDR3 bases that were read are TGTGCCAGCAGCTTAATAGCGGGAAGATCAGATACC. The chain couples TRBV7-9 to TRBJ1-2; no firm D call. The read stops 3 residues short of the end of the CDR3; the missing end is completed from the germline J gene. Germline values: CDR1 SEHNR, CDR2 FQNEAQ (reference sequence). The CDR3 contains 15 residues. The entire variable domain, with the rest obtained from reference TRBV7-9 and TRBJ1-2, is as follows: DTGVSQNPRHKITKRGQNVTFRCDPISEHNRLYWYRQTLGQGPEFLTYFQNEAQLEKSRLLSDRFSAERPKGSFSTLEIQRTEQGDSAMYLCASSLIAGRSDTYTFGSGTRLTVV.

Concerning this clone itself: The observed sequence ends 3 residues before the CDR3 terminus, with the missing tail filled in from the germline J gene. The V call is TRBV27, the J call TRBJ2-7; 9 bases are a match to TRBD1. The CDR3 covers 15 residues. Germline V CDR1 and CDR2: MNHEY, SMNVEV (reference sequence). The V segment lost 10 bases and the J segment 3 bases; nucleotides outside the gene matches: 13. CDR3 bases read: TGTGCCACCAAACCGGGACAGGGAGACGGCTACGAG. Its protein product is CATKPGQGDGYE. The CDR3, in full, reads CATKPGQGDGYEQYF.

In the case of this clone: The sequenced fragment ends 3 residues before the CDR3 boundary, so the rest is inferred from the germline J gene. The chain recombines TRBV2 with TRBJ2-4; D remains unclear. From germline, CDR1 is SNHLY and CDR2 FYNNEI. The CDR3 is 11 amino acids. Here the CDR3 reads CASSANYGQYF. The covered CDR3 bases are TGTGCCAGCAGTGCGAACTATGGT.

Comment on this clone: Germline is not matched at one junction end, which may reflect a read error. Coverage ceases 3 residues before the CDR3 finishes, and the germline J gene fills in the end. The V gene is TRBV4-2, the J gene TRBJ2-1; TRBD1 aligns across 9 bases. CDR1 LGHNA and CDR2 YNFKEQ come from the germline V gene. The CDR3 runs 16 residues. The CDR3 DNA, read in part, is TGCGCCAGCAGCCCTATTACCGGGACAGGGAACAATGAG. This encodes CASSPITGTGNNE. The complete CDR3 protein is CASSPITGTGNNEQFF.

As regards this clone: The sequence runs out 3 residues before the end of the CDR3; the remainder is reconstructed from the germline J gene. The J gene is TRBJ1-2, the V gene TRBV20-1; TRBD1 matches at 7 bases. V was clipped by 3 bases and J by 2 bases; unmatched bases: 21. Germline CDR1 is DFQATT and CDR2 is SNEGSKA (reference sequence). CDR3 length: 19 amino acids. CDR3 region: CSARARQGGRSPRNYGYTF. The DNA read from the CDR3 is TGCAGTGCTAGGGCTAGACAGGGAGGTCGAAGTCCCCGAAACTATGGC.

A note on this clone: The read finishes 3 residues shy of the CDR3 end, and the germline J gene is used to complete it. V and J are TRBV20-1 and TRBJ1-5; TRBD1 agrees at 7 bases. The CDR3 sequence is 12 residues long. The J segment lost 7 bases and the V segment lost 1 base, leaving 1 base of the junction unmatched. Germline V gives CDR1 DFQATT, CDR2 SNEGSKA (reference sequence). The covered CDR3 bases are TGCAGTGCTAGAGCGGGACAGCAGCCC. Protein: CSARAGQQP. The complete CDR3 protein is CSARAGQQPQHF.

In the case of this clone: The CDR3 end lies 3 residues beyond the end of the read and is filled in from the germline J gene. V and J are TRBV18 and TRBJ1-2; a weak D match, TRBD1 (5 bases). This CDR3 has 16 amino acids. Germline V gene sequence: CDR1 KGHSH, CDR2 LQKENI. The covered CDR3 bases are TGTGCCAGCTCACCCCAGCGAGGGGCCAACACAGATACC. Translating gives CASSPQRGANTDT. In full, the CDR3 is CASSPQRGANTDTYTF.

About this clone itself: An end of the junction does not agree with germline; a read error may underlie this. The CDR3 end lies 3 residues beyond the end of the read and is filled in from the germline J gene. The same CDR3 arises from other DNA sequences in this sample as well. This chain joins TRBV19 and TRBJ1-3; TRBD1 is a possible D gene (5 bases). Per the germline V gene, CDR1 is LNHDA and CDR2 is SQIVND (reference sequence). This CDR3 region has 15 residues. The sequenced CDR3 bases are TGTGCCAGTACCTTCGGGGGAGGAACTGGAAACACA. It codes for CASTFGGGTGNT. Given in full, the CDR3 is CASTFGGGTGNTIYF.